The rows below give T cell receptor beta chains drawn from one sample of a study of cytomegalovirus exposure and HLA in healthy donors. Only in-frame clones appear in the TCRdb table, and some are missing; sequencing was by immunoSEQ multiplex PCR. The sample carries roughly 70,000 clones, over 80% recorded once. The sample consisted of PBMCs. The origin of the receptors is a man between 25 and 39 years old in good health and CMV-seronegative. Both conserved end residues are part of each CDR3. The D gene is left open where the match is weak. Size is omitted from some rows. Given values are once, few, many or a class for expanded clones.

d_call j_call clone_size v_call cdr3_aa cdr3_nt
- TRBJ1-2 - TRBV6-5 CASSYNRLNYGYTF TGTGCCAGCAGTTACAACAGATTGAACTATGGCTACACCTTC
- TRBJ1-2 - TRBV5-1 CASSQDPSNYGYTF TGCGCCAGCAGCCAGGACCCTAGCAACTATGGCTACACCTTC
TRBD2 TRBJ2-2 - TRBV4-2 CASSQGGGVSTGELFF TGTGCCAGCAGCCAAGGGGGGGGAGTATCCACCGGGGAGCTGTTTTTT
- TRBJ1-4 - TRBV5-1 CASSFSGSSEKLFF TGCGCCAGCAGCTTTTCAGGGTCGAGCGAAAAACTGTTTTTT
- TRBJ1-5 - TRBV30 CAWSVQGNQPQHF TGTGCCTGGAGTGTCCAGGGCAATCAGCCCCAGCATTTT
- TRBJ2-7 - TRBV5-8 CASSLGRLRGMYDTYEQYF TGTGCCAGCAGCTTGGGTCGGCTCCGGGGTATGTACGATACCTACGAGCAGTACTTC
- TRBJ2-1 - TRBV11-3 CASSSGWEQFF TGTGCCAGCAGCTCAGGATGGGAGCAGTTCTTC
- TRBJ1-5 - TRBV30 CAWTTKGSSYSNQPQHF TGTGCCTGGACCACAAAAGGGAGTTCTTATAGCAATCAGCCCCAGCATTTT
TRBD2 TRBJ2-3 medium-sized TRBV7-9 CASSRGAGDTDTQYF TGTGCCAGCAGCCGAGGGGCGGGGGACACAGATACGCAGTATTTT
- TRBJ2-1 - TRBV2 CASSESRYSYNEQFF TGTGCCAGCAGTGAATCTCGCTACTCCTACAATGAGCAGTTCTTC
TRBD1 TRBJ1-2 - TRBV6-6 CASRHPTGDKNYGYTF TGTGCCAGCAGGCACCCGACAGGGGATAAGAACTATGGCTACACCTTC
TRBD2 TRBJ2-3 - TRBV6-1 CASSVLAGDTDTQYF TGTGCCAGCAGTGTACTAGCGGGAGATACAGATACGCAGTATTTT
TRBD2 TRBJ2-1 - TRBV30 CAWTQWTSGGAEQFF TGTGCCTGGACCCAATGGACTAGCGGGGGGGCTGAGCAGTTCTTC
TRBD2 TRBJ2-2 - TRBV4-3 CASSQGSGGPGELFF TGCGCCAGCAGCCAGGGTAGCGGGGGGCCCGGGGAGCTGTTTTTT
- TRBJ1-2 - TRBV9 CASSVGLRVDYGYTF TGTGCCAGCAGCGTAGGTTTGCGGGTAGATTATGGCTACACCTTC
- TRBJ2-3 - TRBV5-1 CASSHRDADTDTQYF TGCGCCAGCAGCCACCGGGATGCGGACACAGATACGCAGTATTTT
- TRBJ2-2 - TRBV6-4 CASKGNLNTGELFF TGTGCCAGCAAGGGGAACCTGAACACCGGGGAGCTGTTTTTT
TRBD1 TRBJ1-1 - TRBV28 CASSLLWTGGLIKNTEAFF TGTGCCAGCAGTCTCCTATGGACAGGGGGACTGATTAAGAACACTGAAGCTTTCTTT
TRBD2 TRBJ2-1 - TRBV5-8 CARKKRGGQMGEQFF TGTGCCAGGAAAAAGCGGGGGGGCCAGATGGGTGAGCAGTTCTTC
- TRBJ1-1 - TRBV5-1 CASSLVAENTEAFF TGCGCCAGCAGCTTGGTGGCCGAGAACACTGAAGCTTTCTTT
TRBD1 TRBJ1-2 - TRBV11-2 CASSLTGAYSDGYTF TGTGCCAGCAGCTTAACAGGGGCGTATTCGGATGGCTACACCTTC
- TRBJ1-2 - TRBV14 CASSPLYRVNYGYTF TGTGCCAGCAGCCCTTTATACAGGGTCAACTATGGCTACACCTTC
- TRBJ2-2 - TRBV7-3 CASSPRGGQNTGELFF TGTGCCAGCAGCCCCCGAGGGGGTCAGAACACCGGGGAGCTGTTTTTT
- TRBJ2-3 once TRBV28 CASSLSGVSDTQYF TGTGCCAGCAGTTTATCGGGAGTTTCAGATACGCAGTATTTT
TRBD1 TRBJ2-7 once TRBV19 CASSIGQGGSYEQYF TGTGCCAGTAGTATAGGACAGGGGGGCTCCTACGAGCAGTACTTC
- TRBJ1-4 - TRBV28 CASSFMNGVTANEKLFF TGTGCCAGCAGTTTTATGAATGGTGTGACAGCAAATGAAAAACTGTTTTTT
TRBD2 TRBJ2-5 once TRBV25-1 CASSEVGRGRKTQYF TGTGCCAGCAGTGAAGTAGGGAGGGGACGGAAGACCCAGTACTTC
TRBD1 TRBJ1-5 - TRBV7-2 CASSWDRSSNQPQHF TGTGCCAGCAGCTGGGACAGGAGTAGCAATCAGCCCCAGCATTTT
- TRBJ2-4 - TRBV4-1 CASSTLSLLGGKDIQYF TGCGCCAGCAGCACCCTTTCGCTGCTCGGCGGTAAGGACATTCAGTACTTC
TRBD2 TRBJ2-1 - TRBV11-2 CASSQSGDYYNEQFF TGTGCCAGCAGCCAGAGCGGGGACTACTACAATGAGCAGTTCTTC
TRBD1 TRBJ2-7 - TRBV28 CASSLSGGSSYEQYF TGTGCCAGCAGTTTGTCAGGGGGTAGCTCCTACGAGCAGTACTTC
- TRBJ2-3 - TRBV27 CASTPAGYTDTQYF TGTGCCAGCACCCCGGCAGGTTACACAGATACGCAGTATTTT
TRBD1 TRBJ2-7 - TRBV5-1 CASSLGQGGYEQYF TGCGCCAGCAGCCTGGGACAGGGTGGGTACGAGCAGTACTTC
- TRBJ2-1 - TRBV21-1 CASTTQGAGYNEQFF TGTGCCAGCACCACACAGGGAGCTGGGTACAATGAGCAGTTCTTC
- TRBJ2-3 - TRBV4-3 CASSQVEGNTQYF TGCGCCAGCAGCCAAGTTGAGGGAAATACGCAGTATTTT
TRBD2 TRBJ2-1 few TRBV7-3 CASSAPGGPGNEQFF TGTGCCAGCAGCGCGCCGGGGGGGCCAGGAAATGAGCAGTTCTTC